The 28 T cell receptor beta chains reported below all come from one sample, sequenced in a study of blood T cell repertoires in COVID-19. Sequencing was performed with immunoSEQ multiplex PCR; in TCRdb, only in-frame clones are kept and a portion is missing. The data hold about 480,000 clones, with roughly 90% observed a single time. The specimen sequenced was peripheral blood. The receptors were sampled from a woman aged 25 to 45 with acute or convalescent COVID-19.

The rearrangement joins TRBV30 to TRBJ1-2; D is undetermined. The CDR3 consists of 15 residues. V was shortened by 0 bases and J by 4 bases, with 15 bases between the two germline ends. Germline lookup yields CDR1 GTSNPN and CDR2 SVGIG (reference sequence). The CDR3 loop reads CAWSVRSESIYGYTF. The CDR3, as DNA: TGTGCCTGGAGTGTACGGTCGGAGAGCATCTATGGCTACACCTTC.

V and J are TRBV7-8 and TRBJ2-1, with 12 bases fitting TRBD1. The CDR3 has 16 residues. Trimming removed 6 bases from V and 6 bases from J; junction bases left unmatched: 9. Germline assignment: CDR1 SGHVS and CDR2 FQNEAQ. CDR3 loop: CASRSWGQGASNEQFF. CDR3 sequence (DNA): TGTGCCAGCAGAAGCTGGGGACAGGGGGCAAGCAATGAGCAGTTCTTC.

This chain joins TRBV13 and TRBJ2-3; 9 nucleotides match TRBD2. The V gene's germline CDR1 is PRHDT and CDR2 FYEKMQ (reference sequence). V shed 3 bases and J 6 bases; nucleotides not matched to a gene: 7. The length of the CDR3 is 15 residues. In nucleotides, the CDR3 is TGTGCCAGCAGCTTGGAGCGGGGGGCGGGGGATACGCAGTATTTT. Protein product: CASSLERGAGDTQYF.

The chain joins TRBV10-2 to TRBJ2-1; D remains unclear. CDR3 length equals 16 residues. Germline V CDR1 and CDR2: WSHSY, SAAADI. Trimming took 7 bases from V and 0 from J, leaving 16 bases between them. In nucleotides, the CDR3 is TGCGCCAGCATCCCCCGTGGGCCCAGCTCCTACAATGAGCAGTTCTTC. Translated, it gives CASIPRGPSSYNEQFF.

This clone appeared a few times. The V gene is TRBV7-2, the J gene TRBJ2-7; 8 positions agree with TRBD2. V trimming: 5 bases; J trimming: 6 bases; junction bases outside the gene matches: 15. Germline V gives CDR1 SGHTA, CDR2 FQGNSA. CDR3 length: 16 amino acids. The CDR3 region is CASSIYTRGASPEQYF. In DNA form, the CDR3 reads TGTGCCAGCAGCATATATACGCGGGGGGCGTCCCCCGAGCAGTACTTC. The full variable domain, in which reference TRBV7-2 and TRBJ2-7 provide the parts outside the CDR3, is GAGVSQSPSNKVTEKGKDVELRCDPISGHTALYWYRQSLGQGLEFLIYFQGNSAPDKSGLPSDRFSAERTGGSVSTLTIQRTQQEDSAVYLCASSIYTRGASPEQYFGPGTRLTVT.

The V gene is TRBV3-1 (or the pseudogene TRBV3-2), the J gene TRBJ1-2; TRBD1 agrees at 8 bases. Germline V gene sequence: CDR1 LGHDT, CDR2 YNNKEL (reference sequence). The CDR3 is 20 residues long. Trimming cost V 0 bases and J 5 bases; bases outside gene matches: 20. As DNA, the CDR3 is TGTGCCAGCAGCCAAGAAGCAATTGGTGGGACAGGCCCTTTTAGATATGGCTACACCTTC. Translated: CASSQEAIGGTGPFRYGYTF.

This clone was counted only a few times. This chain connects TRBV19 to TRBJ1-2; 7 nucleotides line up with TRBD1. Germline-derived CDR1 and CDR2 are LNHDA and SQIVND (reference sequence). There are 14 residues in the CDR3. After removal of 6 bases from V and 8 bases from J, the junction contained 12 bases not matched to a gene. For the CDR3, the DNA is TGTGCCAGTAGGGGTTCGAGGGGGCCTTTCGGCTACACCTTC. Protein product: CASRGSRGPFGYTF.

CDR3 nucleotide sequence: TGTGCCAGCAGCGCGACAGGGACATCAAATTCACCCCTCCACTTT. This sequence encodes CASSATGTSNSPLHF. V is TRBV7-2 and J is TRBJ1-6; TRBD1 agrees at 7 bases. The CDR3 covers 15 residues. Germline CDR1 is SGHTA and CDR2 is FQGNSA. The V segment lost 5 bases and the J segment 7 bases; nucleotides outside the gene matches: 8.

The chain employs TRBV7-9 and TRBJ1-2, with D tentatively TRBD1 (6 bases). The CDR3 extends over 12 amino acids. V lost 8 bases and J lost 6, with 13 bases in between. The germline V gene has CDR1 SEHNR and CDR2 FQNEAQ (reference sequence). DNA of the CDR3: TGTGCCAGCGTTGGGGGGGCGAATGGCTACACCTTC. It translates to CASVGGANGYTF. Complete variable domain (other parts from reference TRBV7-9 and TRBJ1-2): DTGVSQNPRHKITKRGQNVTFRCDPISEHNRLYWYRQTLGQGPEFLTYFQNEAQLEKSRLLSDRFSAERPKGSFSTLEIQRTEQGDSAMYLCASVGGANGYTFGSGTRLTVV.

The chain employs TRBV11-2 and TRBJ1-6; possibly TRBD1 for D (5 bases). The germline V gene encodes CDR1 SGHAT and CDR2 FQNNGV. The CDR3 sequence is 14 residues long. V lost 1 base and J lost 7, with 8 bases in between. The CDR3 loop is CASSLGQGNSPLHF. The DNA for the CDR3 is TGTGCCAGCAGCTTAGGGCAGGGAAATTCACCCCTCCACTTT.

This CDR3 reads CASSLDSAGNTYEQYF. CDR3 nucleotides: TGTGCCAGCAGCTTAGATTCCGCAGGGAATACCTACGAGCAGTACTTC. This sequence joins TRBV11-2 and TRBJ2-7; tentative D call: TRBD1 (5 bases). CDR1 SGHAT and CDR2 FQNNGV come from the germline V gene. V lost 0 bases and J lost 2, with 14 bases in between. The length of the CDR3 is 16 residues.

The chain has TRBV7-9 and TRBJ2-1; 10 bases map to TRBD2. CDR1 and CDR2 (germline): SEHNR, FQNEAQ (reference sequence). J lost 4 bases, V lost 3 bases, and 6 bases had no gene match. The CDR3 extends over 16 amino acids. The CDR3 loop reads CASSLSGGAWYNEQFF. The CDR3 DNA reads TGTGCCAGCAGCTTGAGCGGGGGGGCCTGGTACAATGAGCAGTTCTTC.

This chain connects TRBV19 to TRBJ1-5; TRBD1 might be the D (5 bases). This CDR3 region has 15 residues. V was cut by 1 base and J by 3 bases, with 10 bases left in between. Germline V gene data show CDR1 as LNHDA and CDR2 as SQIVND (reference sequence). The CDR3 DNA reads as TGTGCCAGTAGTATAGGGGGAGGGGTCAATCAGCCCCAGCATTTT. Its translation: CASSIGGGVNQPQHF. The full variable domain, with the rest looked up from reference TRBV19 and TRBJ1-5, is DGGITQSPKYLFRKEGQNVTLSCEQNLNHDAMYWYRQDPGQGLRLIYYSQIVNDFQKGDIAEGYSVSREKKESFPLTVTSAQKNPTAFYLCASSIGGGVNQPQHFGDGTRLSIL.

A single count supports this clone. This rearrangement joins TRBV28 to TRBJ2-3; D perhaps matches TRBD1 (5 bases). V lost 5 bases and J lost 5, with 14 bases in between. Germline V gene sequence: CDR1 MDHEN, CDR2 SYDVKM. CDR3 size: 14 residues. DNA for the CDR3: TGTGCCAGCAGTGGCGGCAGGGTTGGAGATACGCAGTATTTT. Protein sequence: CASSGGRVGDTQYF.

The chain uses TRBV28 and TRBJ1-3, with D possibly matching TRBD1 (6 bases). CDR1 is MDHEN, CDR2 SYDVKM, per germline. This CDR3 comprises 20 residues. With 9 bases removed from V and 3 bases from J, the gap between germline ends came to 33 bases. CDR3 residues: CARPVPYPQGRFLCGNTIYF. The CDR3 nucleotides are TGTGCCAGACCAGTACCTTATCCGCAGGGGCGATTTTTGTGTGGAAACACCATATATTTT. The full variable domain, rest sourced from reference TRBV28 and TRBJ1-3, is DVKVTQSSRYLVKRTGEKVFLECVQDMDHENMFWYRQDPGLGLRLIYFSYDVKMKEKGDIPEGYSVSREKKERFSLILESASTNQTSMYLCARPVPYPQGRFLCGNTIYFGEGSWLTVV.

CDR3 residues: CASSQAVAIYF. DNA for the CDR3: TGTGCCAGCAGCCAGGCAGTTGCCATATATTTT. V and J are TRBV2 and TRBJ1-3; no definite D call. The CDR3 totals 11 residues. Trimming removed 6 bases from V and 11 bases from J, with 11 bases in between. Germline-derived CDR1 and CDR2 are SNHLY and FYNNEI.

The chain links TRBV5-1 to TRBJ1-1; no definite D call. Germline-derived CDR1 and CDR2 are SGHRS and YFSETQ. The CDR3 has 12 residues. The V end lost 6 bases, the J end lost 2 bases, and 8 bases lay between the germline ends. CDR3 DNA sequence: TGCGCCAGCAACGCGGGTAACACTGAAGCTTTCTTT. Protein product: CASNAGNTEAFF.

The chain couples TRBV5-4 to TRBJ1-1; the D is unclear. Germline V lookup: CDR1 SGHNT, CDR2 YYREEE (reference sequence). There are 13 residues in the CDR3. Trimming removed 4 bases at V and 1 base at J, with 8 bases between. The CDR3 DNA follows: TGTGCCAGCAGCCCGAGGTCGAACACTGAAGCTTTCTTT. Its translation is CASSPRSNTEAFF. The whole variable domain, filled in from reference TRBV5-4 and TRBJ1-1, reads ETGVTQSPTHLIKTRGQQVTLRCSSQSGHNTVSWYQQALGQGPQFIFQYYREEENGRGNFPPRFSGLQFPNYSSELNVNALELDDSALYLCASSPRSNTEAFFGQGTRLTVV.

V gene TRBV30 combines with J gene TRBJ2-1; D remains unclear. Germline CDR1 reads GTSNPN; CDR2 reads SVGIG (reference sequence). This CDR3 contains 13 residues. Trimming cost V 3 bases and J 7 bases, with 13 bases left between them. The CDR3 is CAWRRRWRNEQFF. The CDR3 nucleotides read TGTGCCTGGAGACGCCGATGGCGGAATGAGCAGTTCTTC.

This clone was seen more than once but under ten times. V gene TRBV19 combines with J gene TRBJ2-3; perhaps TRBD2 as D (5 bases). The V gene lost 4 bases and the J gene lost 5 bases, with 13 bases spanning the gap. The CDR3 consists of 14 residues. Germline assignment: CDR1 LNHDA and CDR2 SQIVND (reference sequence). CDR3 nucleotide sequence: TGTGCCAGTAGTAGAACCGGGATCGGAGATACGCAGTATTTT. Translating it yields CASSRTGIGDTQYF.

The V call is TRBV2, the J call TRBJ1-5; D not certain. The germline V gene has CDR1 SNHLY and CDR2 FYNNEI. The CDR3 extends over 14 amino acids. V lost 2 bases and J 2 bases, leaving 7 bases between the germline ends. The CDR3 sequence: CASSEREGNQPQHF. CDR3 DNA: TGTGCCAGCAGTGAACGGGAGGGCAATCAGCCCCAGCATTTT.

The chain combines TRBV27 with TRBJ2-2, with 8 bases aligning to TRBD1. The V gene's germline CDR1 is MNHEY and CDR2 SMNVEV (reference sequence). The junction had 3 bases not matched to a gene; V was cut back by 5 bases and J by 1 base. The CDR3 extends over 15 amino acids. DNA for the CDR3: TGTGCCAGCAGTAGGGACAGGAGGAACACCGGGGAGCTGTTTTTT. This codes for CASSRDRRNTGELFF.

This chain connects TRBV30 to TRBJ2-4; D might be TRBD1 (5 bases). The CDR3 is made up of 11 amino acids. The V and J ends lost 0 bases and 13 bases respectively, with 10 bases between them. Germline CDR1 and CDR2: GTSNPN and SVGIG (reference sequence). The DNA of the CDR3 is TGTGCCTGGAGTGTATTGGGGCTGCAGTACTTC. Translated: CAWSVLGLQYF.

The rearrangement uses TRBV4-1 and TRBJ2-5; 7 positions match TRBD1. V was clipped by 4 bases and J by 0 bases; unmatched bases: 5. The CDR3 covers 15 residues. Germline loops: CDR1 MGHRA, CDR2 YSYEKL. In DNA form, the CDR3 reads TGCGCCAGCAGCCCTCGGCAGGGGGACCAAGAGACCCAGTACTTC. This translates into CASSPRQGDQETQYF.

The count of this clone is one. This chain links TRBV3-1 (or the pseudogene TRBV3-2) with TRBJ1-4, with D maybe TRBD1 (5 bases). Germline V gives CDR1 LGHDT, CDR2 YNNKEL (reference sequence). The CDR3 is 13 residues long. V gave up 3 bases and J gave up 8 bases, with 10 bases separating them. CDR3 protein: CASSQGRGEKLFF. The CDR3 coding sequence is TGTGCCAGCAGCCAGGGGAGGGGCGAAAAACTGTTTTTT.

The chain joins TRBV7-2 to TRBJ2-7; D possibly corresponds to TRBD1 (6 bases). Trimming cost V 7 bases and J 4 bases, with 14 bases left between them. Germline CDR1 reads SGHTA; CDR2 reads FQGNSA. The CDR3 sequence is 13 residues long. CDR3 protein: CASTQLGAYEQYF. CDR3 nucleotides: TGTGCCAGCACTCAACTGGGGGCGTACGAGCAGTACTTC.

This chain joins TRBV2 and TRBJ1-2, with TRBD1 as a possible D gene (5 bases). Germline CDR1 is SNHLY and CDR2 is FYNNEI. Trimming took off 8 bases at V and 6 bases at J, with 10 bases between the two ends. The CDR3 sequence is 11 residues long. The DNA of the CDR3 is TGTGCCAGCGGGACTTCGGATGGCTACACCTTC. Translation gives CASGTSDGYTF.

Notes on this clone: Other DNA sequences in this sample translate to the same CDR3. This sequence joins TRBV5-1 and TRBJ2-3, with 9 bases fitting TRBD2. Germline V gene sequence: CDR1 SGHRS, CDR2 YFSETQ. The CDR3 consists of 15 residues. V was pared by 2 bases and J by 1 base, with 2 bases of the junction left unmatched. CDR3 nucleotides: TGCGCCAGCAGCTTAGGCGGGGGGGGCACAGATACGCAGTATTTT. This translates into CASSLGGGGTDTQYF.